The rows below give T cell receptor beta chains drawn from one sample of a study of multiple sclerosis patients with progressive multifocal leukoencephalopathy. Clones were read by immunoSEQ multiplex PCR, and TCRdb kept only the in-frame ones, dropping some. The sample has 25,000 to 35,000 clones; roughly 91% are singletons. The input for sequencing was PBMCs, taken from a patient treated with natalizumab. These receptors all stem from a human donor with multiple sclerosis. Both conserved end residues are part of each CDR3. Fields, in order: CDR3 protein, CDR3 DNA, V gene, clone size, J gene, D gene. A D gene is named only where the DNA matches it firmly. Size tells how often a clone was seen (once, few, many) or the class of an expanded clone, and some rows leave it out.

CASSQMVLTGELFF | TGTGCCAGTAGTCAAATGGTCCTCACCGGGGAGCTGTTTTTT | TRBV19 | - | TRBJ2-2 | -
CASSRARPETQYF | TGTGCCAGCAGTCGGGCCCGCCCAGAGACCCAGTACTTC | TRBV6-5 | - | TRBJ2-5 | -
CASSSTGGVGWGYTF | TGTGCCAGCAGCTCCACAGGGGGCGTCGGTTGGGGCTACACCTTC | TRBV5-4 | - | TRBJ1-2 | TRBD1
CASSFGQGLRADTEAFF | TGTGCCAGCAGCTTTGGACAGGGGCTTCGGGCTGACACTGAAGCTTTCTTT | TRBV5-6 | - | TRBJ1-1 | TRBD1
CAISASGDEKLFF | TGTGCCATCAGTGCCTCTGGAGATGAAAAACTGTTTTTT | TRBV10-3 | - | TRBJ1-4 | -
CASSIQGHGYTF | TGTGCCAGTAGTATACAGGGCCATGGCTACACCTTC | TRBV19 | - | TRBJ1-2 | -
CASRIKAGGVYEQYF | TGTGCCAGCAGGATCAAAGCGGGAGGAGTCTACGAGCAGTACTTC | TRBV27 | - | TRBJ2-7 | TRBD2
CASSGTHSGEQFF | TGCGCCAGCAGTGGGACCCACTCGGGGGAGCAGTTCTTC | TRBV10-1 | - | TRBJ2-1 | -
CASSVVSETEAFF | TGTGCCAGCAGCGTAGTAAGTGAAACTGAAGCTTTCTTT | TRBV9 | - | TRBJ1-1 | -
CASRLQGSSYNSPLHF | TGTGCCAGCAGACTTCAGGGAAGCTCCTATAATTCACCCCTCCACTTT | TRBV28 | once | TRBJ1-6 | -
CARSPGQLEKLFF | TGTGCCAGAAGCCCGGGACAGCTTGAAAAACTGTTTTTT | TRBV5-3 | - | TRBJ1-4 | TRBD1
CASSQDGGLSGANVLTF | TGCGCCAGCAGCCAAGATGGGGGTCTCTCTGGGGCCAACGTCCTGACTTTC | TRBV4-3 | - | TRBJ2-6 | -
CAISEWGQGASSPNEQYF | TGTGCCATCAGTGAGTGGGGGCAGGGGGCGAGCTCTCCCAACGAGCAGTACTTC | TRBV10-3 | - | TRBJ2-7 | TRBD1
CATSGFEAYNEQFF | TGTGCCACCAGCGGGTTCGAGGCGTACAATGAGCAGTTCTTC | TRBV15 | - | TRBJ2-1 | -
CASRDGIGNTIYF | TGTGCCAGCAGGGATGGGATTGGAAACACCATATATTTT | TRBV2 | - | TRBJ1-3 | -
CASSLKRQGSSGYTF | TGCGCCAGCAGCTTGAAGAGACAGGGGTCTAGCGGCTACACCTTC | TRBV5-1 | - | TRBJ1-2 | TRBD1
CASSHTSGPGYEQFF | TGTGCCAGCAGCCACACTAGCGGGCCCGGATATGAGCAGTTCTTC | TRBV5-5 | - | TRBJ2-1 | TRBD2
CASSHGPYLDWNTEAFF | TGTGCCAGCAGCCACGGGCCCTACCTTGATTGGAACACTGAAGCTTTCTTT | TRBV28 | - | TRBJ1-1 | -
CSVSGSGSNEQYF | TGCAGCGTTAGTGGCAGCGGGAGCAACGAGCAGTACTTC | TRBV29-1 | - | TRBJ2-7 | TRBD2
CSVLGQGDTEAFF | TGCAGCGTCCTGGGACAGGGAGACACTGAAGCTTTCTTT | TRBV29-1 | - | TRBJ1-1 | TRBD1
CASSFKDEQYF | TGTGCCAGCAGCTTTAAAGATGAGCAGTACTTC | TRBV5-5 | once | TRBJ2-7 | -
CASSFGPSSEAFF | TGTGCCAGCAGCTTCGGGCCAAGTTCTGAAGCTTTCTTT | TRBV5-5 | - | TRBJ1-1 | -
CASSQRLAHEQYF | TGTGCCAGCAGCCAGCGACTTGCCCACGAGCAGTACTTC | TRBV4-2 | - | TRBJ2-7 | -
CASSAGAYNEQFF | TGCGCCAGCAGTGCCGGAGCCTACAATGAGCAGTTCTTC | TRBV10-1 | - | TRBJ2-1 | -
CASSFGSLGYEQYF | TGTGCCAGCAGTTTCGGGAGTTTGGGCTACGAGCAGTACTTC | TRBV27 | - | TRBJ2-7 | -
CASSKGTSGSYEQYF | TGTGCCAGCAGCAAAGGGACTAGCGGGAGTTACGAGCAGTACTTC | TRBV21-1 | - | TRBJ2-7 | -
CASRGLAGPYEQYF | TGTGCCAGCAGAGGACTAGCGGGCCCCTACGAGCAGTACTTC | TRBV11-3 | - | TRBJ2-7 | TRBD2
CASSKVRGQIEQYF | TGTGCCAGCAGCAAAGTTAGGGGACAGATCGAGCAGTACTTC | TRBV21-1 | - | TRBJ2-7 | -
CASSTTGLSYEQYF | TGTGCCAGCAGTACCACGGGACTGAGCTACGAGCAGTACTTC | TRBV6-6 | once | TRBJ2-7 | -
CASSQDTTSGHYEQYF | TGCGCCAGCAGCCAAGATACGACTAGCGGCCACTACGAGCAGTACTTC | TRBV4-3 | - | TRBJ2-7 | TRBD2
CASSREDRFYEQYF | TGTGCCAGCAGCAGGGAGGACAGGTTCTACGAGCAGTACTTC | TRBV13 | - | TRBJ2-7 | -
CASSLAIGQDYGYTF | TGTGCCAGCAGCTTAGCAATAGGGCAGGACTATGGCTACACCTTC | TRBV7-2 | - | TRBJ1-2 | -
CASRGPNYGYTF | TGCGCCAGCAGGGGACCTAACTATGGCTACACCTTC | TRBV4-1 | - | TRBJ1-2 | -
CASSKAADTQYF | TGTGCCAGCAGCAAGGCTGCCGATACGCAGTATTTT | TRBV11-2 | - | TRBJ2-3 | -
CASSFGSPSGRGEQFF | TGCGCCAGCAGCTTCGGAAGTCCTAGCGGGAGGGGGGAGCAGTTCTTC | TRBV5-1 | - | TRBJ2-1 | TRBD2
CASSVSGNSYNEQFF | TGCGCCAGCAGCGTCAGCGGAAACTCCTACAATGAGCAGTTCTTC | TRBV10-2 | - | TRBJ2-1 | -
CASSLSPFSGNTIYF | TGTGCCAGCAGCTTGTCCCCTTTCTCTGGAAACACCATATATTTT | TRBV5-5 | - | TRBJ1-3 | -
CASSRIKQETQYF | TGTGCCAGTAGTAGGATCAAACAAGAGACCCAGTACTTC | TRBV19 | - | TRBJ2-5 | -
CASSPEGLMTGNTIYF | TGTGCCAGCTCACCAGAGGGGCTAATGACCGGAAACACCATATATTTT | TRBV18 | - | TRBJ1-3 | -
CSVEGGRASDTQYF | TGCAGCGTTGAAGGCGGGAGAGCTTCAGATACGCAGTATTTT | TRBV29-1 | - | TRBJ2-3 | TRBD2
CASSELAGGADTQYF | TGTGCCAGCAGTGAACTAGCGGGAGGTGCAGATACGCAGTATTTT | TRBV6-4 | few | TRBJ2-3 | TRBD2
CASGDGTFTYEQYF | TGTGCTAGTGGCGACGGGACATTTACCTACGAGCAGTACTTC | TRBV12-5 | - | TRBJ2-7 | -
CSAREAGAYEQYF | TGCAGCGCCCGGGAGGCCGGGGCCTACGAGCAGTACTTC | TRBV29-1 | - | TRBJ2-7 | TRBD2
CASSQVISSDIAHSYNEQFF | TGCGCCAGCAGCCAAGTGATCTCCAGCGACATAGCCCATTCCTACAATGAGCAGTTCTTC | TRBV4-3 | once | TRBJ2-1 | -
CSVGPANQPQHF | TGCAGCGTTGGCCCAGCTAATCAGCCCCAGCATTTT | TRBV29-1 | - | TRBJ1-5 | -
CASSPGSAYEQYF | TGTGCCAGCAGTCCGGGTTCCGCCTACGAGCAGTACTTC | TRBV27 | - | TRBJ2-7 | -
CASSPWGGQGRVNTEAFF | TGTGCCAGCAGCCCTTGGGGGGGACAGGGACGAGTGAACACTGAAGCTTTCTTT | TRBV7-8 | - | TRBJ1-1 | TRBD1
CASSLEAGGRKQPQHF | TGCGCCAGCAGCTTGGAGGCGGGAGGTCGAAAACAGCCCCAGCATTTT | TRBV5-1 | once | TRBJ1-5 | -
CASSVLPGRDQETQYF | TGTGCCAGCAGCGTCCTCCCCGGACGGGACCAAGAGACCCAGTACTTC | TRBV9 | - | TRBJ2-5 | -
CASQDLRDSPLHF | TGTGCCAGCCAAGACCTGAGGGATTCACCCCTCCACTTT | TRBV2 | - | TRBJ1-6 | -
CATSRDQASGLAGGEQFF | TGTGCCACCAGCAGAGATCAGGCTTCGGGACTAGCGGGAGGTGAGCAGTTCTTC | TRBV15 | - | TRBJ2-1 | TRBD2
CASSLGLAGVGYEQYF | TGTGCCAGCAGTCTCGGACTAGCGGGAGTGGGTTACGAGCAGTACTTC | TRBV28 | - | TRBJ2-7 | TRBD2
CASSEVAGGIRDEQFF | TGTGCCAGCAGTGAAGTAGCGGGAGGAATTAGGGATGAGCAGTTCTTC | TRBV6-1 | - | TRBJ2-1 | TRBD2
CASKRGRDSNQPQHF | TGTGCCAGTAAACGGGGGAGGGATAGCAATCAGCCCCAGCATTTT | TRBV19 | - | TRBJ1-5 | -
CASSQVSGQLSNQPQHF | TGTGCCAGCAGCCAAGTGTCGGGACAGCTTAGCAATCAGCCCCAGCATTTT | TRBV4-2 | few | TRBJ1-5 | TRBD1